The 5 T cell receptor beta chains below all came from one sample that was sequenced in a study of T cell responses to AZD1222 COVID-19 vaccine. TCRdb's copy holds only in-frame clones and misses some; the assay was immunoSEQ multiplex PCR. This table holds over 120,000 clones, around 93% found once. Source: peripheral blood, taken 28 days after the second AZD1222 dose. These receptor sequences come from an adult who received the AZD1222 COVID-19 vaccine.

This clone was observed a handful of times. The V gene is TRBV30, the J gene TRBJ1-2; D remains unclear. Germline loops: CDR1 GTSNPN, CDR2 SVGIG (reference sequence). The CDR3 consists of 11 residues. The germline V and J ends were trimmed by 8 bases and 1 base, with 8 bases remaining between them. CDR3 region: CAQTLNYGYTF. CDR3 nucleotide sequence: TGTGCCCAGACACTTAACTATGGCTACACCTTC.

The chain employs TRBV9 and TRBJ2-2; no clear D gene. V was shortened by 0 bases and J by 4 bases, with 13 bases between the two germline ends. Germline CDR1 is SGDLS and CDR2 is YYNGEE. The CDR3 is 16 amino acids. CDR3 nucleotide sequence: TGTGCCAGCAGCGTAGGTGAAGGGCGTCGCACCGGGGAGCTGTTTTTT. Translating it yields CASSVGEGRRTGELFF.

The chain recombines TRBV28 with TRBJ2-1; no clear D gene. Germline lookup yields CDR1 MDHEN and CDR2 SYDVKM. CDR3 size: 12 residues. V lost 3 bases to trimming and J lost 4 bases, with 4 bases between them. The CDR3 protein is CASSLQYNEQFF. CDR3 bases: TGTGCCAGCAGTTTGCAGTACAATGAGCAGTTCTTC.

This rearrangement joins TRBV5-1 to TRBJ2-3; D remains unclear. Trimming cost V 3 bases and J 3 bases, with 5 bases left between them. Germline V CDR1 and CDR2: SGHRS, YFSETQ. CDR3 length: 12 amino acids. In DNA, the CDR3 is TGCGCCAGCAGCTATCAGACAGATACGCAGTATTTT. Protein product: CASSYQTDTQYF.

The genes are TRBV5-1 and TRBJ2-2; 7 bases match TRBD2. CDR3 length equals 15 residues. After removal of 4 bases from V and 6 bases from J, the junction contained 9 bases not matched to a gene. CDR1 and CDR2 from the germline V gene are SGHRS and YFSETQ. DNA of the CDR3: TGCGCCAGCAGCCCAACTAACGGGAGGCCCGGGGAGCTGTTTTTT. It codes for CASSPTNGRPGELFF.